There are a few counts of the clone carrying this TCR beta chain. Its antigen is currently unknown. Germline V gives CDR1 KGHSH, CDR2 LQKENI. The CDR3 spans 15 residues. Trimming stripped 1 base from V and 8 bases from J, with 15 bases between. Sequencing targeted expressed TCRB transcripts, as all isolated RNA had been reverse transcribed. Measured with immunoSEQ multiplex PCR; TCRdb has only the in-frame clones, and not every one. The sample consists of fewer than 550,000 clones, 9.5% to 12% of them appearing once. These data belong to a study of beta chain features in type 1 diabetes. Study context: All samples yielded roughly 110 million examined sorted cells.

General study points: PCR might preferentially amplify shorter templates, equally in patients and controls.

This clonotype was sampled from a woman between 18 and 30 years old in good health. The chain carries TRBV18 and TRBJ2-1; D perhaps matches TRBD1 (5 bases). The sample was naive CD4+ T cells from blood. CDR3 in DNA: TGTGCCAGCTCACCACGCCGGACCAGGGAACATGAGCAGTTCTTC. Encoded protein: CASSPRRTREHEQFF.